The 8 T cell receptor beta chains listed next were all sequenced from one sample in a study of control samples from healthy donors and cancer patients (dated by TCRdb to 2018 to 2021). Libraries were constructed by the immunoSEQ multiplex PCR assay. Sourced from immuneACCESS, this table was stored by TCRdb with only in-frame sequences that have V and J called. A share of the clones is absent; for the studies checked, an unresolved V gene accounts for under half, and the remainder has no known explanation. This sample has around 110,000 clones in its table, and approximately 92% of those were observed once. The ten largest clones represent approximately 1% of the sample. The sequencing input was PBMCs. These receptor sequences come from a woman between 50 and 59 years old with colorectal cancer.

This sequence joins TRBV7-9 and TRBJ1-4; weak D call: TRBD1 (5 bases). Germline lookup yields CDR1 SEHNR and CDR2 FQNEAQ (reference sequence). V gave up 5 bases and J gave up 4 bases, with 14 bases separating them. The CDR3 contains 15 residues. CDR3 residues: CASSPGGGRNEKLFF. The DNA of the CDR3 is TGTGCCAGCAGCCCCGGTGGGGGTCGTAATGAAAAACTGTTTTTT. Using reference TRBV7-9 and TRBJ1-4 for the parts outside the CDR3, the full variable domain is DTGVSQNPRHKITKRGQNVTFRCDPISEHNRLYWYRQTLGQGPEFLTYFQNEAQLEKSRLLSDRFSAERPKGSFSTLEIQRTEQGDSAMYLCASSPGGGRNEKLFFGSGTQLSVL.

The chain combines TRBV19 with TRBJ2-4; D tentatively fits TRBD1 or TRBD2 (6 bases each). Germline V CDR1 and CDR2: LNHDA, SQIVND (reference sequence). CDR3 length: 14 residues. Trimming removed 0 bases at V and 9 bases at J, with 12 bases between. DNA for the CDR3: TGTGCCAGTAGTATAGAGTCAGGGGAGGCCATTCAGTACTTC. Encoded protein: CASSIESGEAIQYF.

J is TRBJ1-2 and V is TRBV30, with a tentative D call TRBD1 (5 bases). V lost 1 base, J lost 6 bases, and 12 bases lay in between. CDR1 GTSNPN and CDR2 SVGIG come from the germline V gene (reference sequence). The CDR3 runs to 13 residues. The CDR3 region is CAWSASRADGYTF. In DNA, the CDR3 is TGTGCCTGGAGTGCTTCCAGGGCGGATGGCTACACCTTC.

This chain uses TRBV11-2 with TRBJ1-2; no firm D call. With 2 bases removed from V and 1 base from J, the gap between germline ends came to 8 bases. CDR1 SGHAT and CDR2 FQNNGV come from the germline V gene. The CDR3 consists of 14 residues. CDR3 amino acids: CASSLMSYNYGYTF. CDR3 DNA: TGTGCCAGCAGCTTAATGTCCTATAACTATGGCTACACCTTC.

The V gene is TRBV19, the J gene TRBJ2-1; the D gene is possibly TRBD2 (7 bases). The CDR3 is made up of 17 amino acids. Germline lookup yields CDR1 LNHDA and CDR2 SQIVND (reference sequence). V was clipped by 0 bases and J by 8 bases, with 20 bases between them. CDR3 loop: CASSIDRARGARDEQFF. DNA of the CDR3: TGTGCCAGTAGTATAGATCGTGCCCGGGGGGCCCGGGATGAGCAGTTCTTC.

The genes are TRBV18 and TRBJ1-5, with D possibly being TRBD1 (5 bases). Per germline, CDR1 KGHSH and CDR2 LQKENI. The CDR3 has 16 amino acids. The V end lost 5 bases, the J end lost 1 base, and 15 bases lay between the germline ends. CDR3 sequence: CASSSQGLWSNQPQHF. The CDR3 DNA is TGTGCCAGCTCAAGTCAGGGTTTATGGAGCAATCAGCCCCAGCATTTT.

The CDR3 region is CAWSIGHDAGGYTF. CDR3 bases: TGTGCCTGGAGTATCGGACATGATGCGGGCGGCTACACCTTC. This chain connects TRBV30 to TRBJ1-2; weak D call: TRBD1 (5 bases). Trimming took 2 bases from V and 8 from J, leaving 18 bases between them. Germline CDR1 is GTSNPN and CDR2 is SVGIG (reference sequence). The CDR3 consists of 14 residues.

The chain recombines TRBV30 with TRBJ2-3, with 7 nucleotides matching TRBD2. Germline assignment: CDR1 GTSNPN and CDR2 SVGIG (reference sequence). Germline trimming cut 0 bases from V and 5 bases from J; bases unmatched to any gene: 11. This CDR3 comprises 16 residues. Here the CDR3 reads CAWSVIDQAGEDTQYF. The CDR3 DNA sequence: TGTGCCTGGAGTGTAATCGACCAGGCGGGAGAAGATACGCAGTATTTT.